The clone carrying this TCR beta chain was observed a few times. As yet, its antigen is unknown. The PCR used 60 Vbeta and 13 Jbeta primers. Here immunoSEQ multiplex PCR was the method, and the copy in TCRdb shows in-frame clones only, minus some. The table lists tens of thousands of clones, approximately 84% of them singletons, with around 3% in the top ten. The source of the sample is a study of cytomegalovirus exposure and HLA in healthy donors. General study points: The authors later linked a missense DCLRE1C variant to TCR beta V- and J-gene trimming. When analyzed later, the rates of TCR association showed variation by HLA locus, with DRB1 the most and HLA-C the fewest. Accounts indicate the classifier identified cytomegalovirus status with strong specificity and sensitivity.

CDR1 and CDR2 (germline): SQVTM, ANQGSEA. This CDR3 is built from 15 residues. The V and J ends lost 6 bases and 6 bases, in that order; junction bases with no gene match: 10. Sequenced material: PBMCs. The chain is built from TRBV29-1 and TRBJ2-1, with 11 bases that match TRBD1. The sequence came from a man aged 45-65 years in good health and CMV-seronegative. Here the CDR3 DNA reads TGCAGCGTGGGAATTCCGGGACAGGGGGTCAATGAGCAGTTCTTC. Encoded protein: CSVGIPGQGVNEQFF.